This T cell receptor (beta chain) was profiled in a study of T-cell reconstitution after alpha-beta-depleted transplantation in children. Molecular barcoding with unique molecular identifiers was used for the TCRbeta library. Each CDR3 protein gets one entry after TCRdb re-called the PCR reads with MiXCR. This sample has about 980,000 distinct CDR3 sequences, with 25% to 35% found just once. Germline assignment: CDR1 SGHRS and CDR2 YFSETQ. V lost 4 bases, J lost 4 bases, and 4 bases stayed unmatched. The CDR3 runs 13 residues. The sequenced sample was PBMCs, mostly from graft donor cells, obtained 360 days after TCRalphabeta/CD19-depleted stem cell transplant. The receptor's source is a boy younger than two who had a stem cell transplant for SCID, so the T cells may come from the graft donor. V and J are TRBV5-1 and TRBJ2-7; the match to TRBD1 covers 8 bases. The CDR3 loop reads CASSDRQGYEQYF. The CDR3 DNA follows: TGCGCCAGCAGCGACCGACAGGGGTACGAGCAGTACTTC.